Listed below are T cell receptor beta chains from one sample, sequenced in a study of blood T cell repertoires in COVID-19. Libraries were prepared by immunoSEQ multiplex PCR; TCRdb keeps only in-frame clonotypes and omits some of them. The sample has around 260,000 clones; over 70% are singletons. The material sequenced was peripheral blood. All receptors derive from a woman aged 70 to 79 with COVID-19, enrolled during active disease. CDR3s include the opening cysteine and the closing phenylalanine or tryptophan. A D gene is named only where the DNA matches it firmly. Clone size is stated in some rows and not others, as once, few, many or a class when expanded.

J | size | D | V | CDR3 | DNA
TRBJ2-1 | - | TRBD1 | TRBV3-1/TRBV3-2 | CASSQGTGSDNEQFF | TGTGCCAGCAGCCAAGGGACAGGGTCGGACAATGAGCAGTTCTTC
TRBJ1-3 | - | - | TRBV6-6 | CASSYHRESGNTIYF | TGTGCCAGCAGTTATCACCGGGAATCCGGAAACACCATATATTTT
TRBJ1-2 | - | - | TRBV7-8 | CASSLGGGIGYGYTF | TGTGCCAGCAGCTTAGGGGGGGGCATCGGCTATGGCTACACCTTC
TRBJ1-1 | - | - | TRBV19 | CASSSSFNTEAFF | TGTGCCAGTAGTTCTAGCTTTAACACTGAAGCTTTCTTT
TRBJ1-1 | - | - | TRBV19 | CASSKGPMNTEAFF | TGTGCCAGTAGTAAGGGGCCGATGAACACTGAAGCTTTCTTT
TRBJ2-5 | - | TRBD1 | TRBV7-3 | CASRPGQGARETQYF | TGTGCCAGCAGGCCGGGACAGGGGGCAAGAGAGACCCAGTACTTC
TRBJ1-6 | - | - | TRBV28 | CASSTAGGGYNSPLHF | TGTGCCAGCAGTACTGCGGGCGGGGGCTATAATTCACCCCTCCACTTT
TRBJ2-1 | - | TRBD2 | TRBV11-2 | CASSRTSGSNNEQFF | TGTGCCAGCAGCCGGACTAGCGGGAGTAACAATGAGCAGTTCTTC
TRBJ1-3 | - | - | TRBV6-5 | CASSYRQSGSTIYF | TGTGCCAGCAGTTACCGGCAGTCCGGGAGCACCATATATTTT
TRBJ2-6 | - | - | TRBV7-3 | CASSGLASGANVLTF | TGTGCCAGCAGCGGACTTGCCTCTGGGGCCAACGTCCTGACTTTC
TRBJ2-7 | - | TRBD1 | TRBV5-1 | CASSEGQGTSYEQYF | TGCGCCAGCAGCGAAGGACAGGGGACCTCCTACGAGCAGTACTTC
TRBJ2-7 | - | - | TRBV5-5 | CASSLDLEEGQYF | TGTGCCAGCAGCTTGGATTTGGAGGAAGGGCAGTACTTC
TRBJ2-2 | - | TRBD1 | TRBV24-1 | CATSLTGMGTGELFF | TGTGCCACCAGCCTGACAGGGATGGGCACCGGGGAGCTGTTTTTT
TRBJ1-1 | - | TRBD1 | TRBV3-1/TRBV3-2 | CASSQYQGAAAFF | TGTGCCAGCAGCCAATATCAGGGGGCTGCGGCCTTCTTT
TRBJ1-6 | - | TRBD1 | TRBV3-1/TRBV3-2 | CASSQAPGGTGISPLHF | TGTGCCAGCAGCCAAGCCCCGGGGGGGACAGGGATATCACCCCTCCACTTT
TRBJ2-7 | few | TRBD2 | TRBV19 | CASSPLGLNSEQYF | TGTGCCAGTAGTCCCCTGGGACTAAACTCCGAGCAGTACTTC
TRBJ2-7 | - | TRBD1 | TRBV2 | CASRGDRGQYEQYF | TGTGCCAGCAGGGGGGACAGGGGGCAATACGAGCAGTACTTC